These 7 T cell receptor beta chains originate from one sample sequenced in a study of blood T cell repertoires in COVID-19. TCRdb's copy holds only in-frame clones and misses some; the assay was immunoSEQ multiplex PCR. The table lists some 82,000 clones, around 83% of them singletons, with 39% in the top ten. Sample: peripheral blood. These receptors were taken from a man older than 75 with active or convalescent COVID-19.

As to this clone: The sample holds other DNA sequences that translate to the same CDR3. The chain carries TRBV18 and TRBJ2-7; TRBD1 aligns across 11 bases. The CDR3 is 14 amino acids. Losses at the gene ends were 5 bases for V and 4 bases for J; bases not matched to a gene: 4. CDR1 is KGHSH and CDR2 is LQKENI in the germline V gene. The chain's CDR3 is CASSSGQGAYEQYF. DNA for the CDR3: TGTGCCAGCTCAAGCGGACAGGGGGCGTACGAGCAGTACTTC.

This clone occurred a few times. This chain joins TRBV7-2 and TRBJ2-3, with a possible D match to TRBD2 (6 bases). From germline, CDR1 is SGHTA and CDR2 FQGNSA. The CDR3 consists of 11 residues. V was shortened by 5 bases and J by 9 bases, with 9 bases between the two germline ends. The CDR3 is CASSLGGTQYF. The CDR3 nucleotides are TGTGCCAGCAGCCTGGGGGGAACGCAGTATTTT.

The V and J genes are TRBV3-1 (or the pseudogene TRBV3-2) and TRBJ2-7; D is perhaps TRBD1 (5 bases). Germline CDR1 is LGHDT and CDR2 is YNNKEL (reference sequence). The ends were cut back, 0 bases at V and 2 bases at J, with 17 bases in the middle. This CDR3 comprises 17 residues. CDR3 coding DNA: TGTGCCAGCAGCCAAGATCTCGCGGCAGGGCTTACCTACGAGCAGTACTTC. The encoded protein is CASSQDLAAGLTYEQYF.

The table lists this clone with a count of one. The genes are TRBV10-3 and TRBJ1-6; D gene uncertain. The CDR3 is 14 residues long. The germline CDR1 and CDR2 sequences are ENHRY and SYGVKD. Trimming removed 0 bases at V and 7 bases at J, with 7 bases between. The CDR3 loop is CAISESGQNSPLHF. The CDR3 region has the DNA TGTGCCATCAGTGAGTCGGGCCAGAATTCACCCCTCCACTTT.

This chain joins TRBV30 and TRBJ1-5; D gene ambiguous. Trimming removed 2 bases at V and 6 bases at J, with 11 bases between. The CDR3 loop spans 13 amino acids. The germline gives CDR1 GTSNPN, CDR2 SVGIG (reference sequence). CDR3 amino acids: CAWSPPPGQPQHF. DNA for the CDR3: TGTGCCTGGAGTCCCCCCCCGGGTCAGCCCCAGCATTTT.

This clone was counted only a few times. The chain couples TRBV10-2 to TRBJ1-3, with D perhaps TRBD1 (5 bases). Looked up from germline, CDR1 is WSHSY and CDR2 is SAAADI. The ends were cut back, 8 bases at V and 9 bases at J, with 14 bases in the middle. The CDR3 is 12 residues long. The CDR3 loop is CASGADPTTIYF. The CDR3 nucleotides read TGCGCCAGCGGGGCCGACCCCACCACCATATATTTT.

This clone was found a few times. The V call is TRBV14, the J call TRBJ2-7; 13 nucleotides line up with TRBD2. The germline V gene has CDR1 SGHDN and CDR2 FVKESK. Trimming at V came to 4 bases and at J to 9 bases, leaving 6 bases not matched to a gene. CDR3 length: 14 residues. CDR3 nucleotide sequence: TGTGCCAGCAGCCGCCACGGGACTAGCGGGATGCAGTACTTC. It translates to CASSRHGTSGMQYF.